This record covers a single T cell receptor beta chain. Germline V CDR1 and CDR2: SGHAT, FQDESV (reference sequence). This CDR3 comprises 15 residues. Trimming cost V 1 base and J 4 bases, with 10 bases left between them. Original processing notes: Estimation of nucleated cell counts was performed using reference gene primer amplification. The data were produced by immunoSEQ multiplex PCR, yet TCRdb's version contains in-frame clones alone and is incomplete. V and J calls and clone size are those listed in that table; D and trimming were worked out from the DNA. The sample has 290,000 or so clones; around 87% are singletons. This sample is drawn from a study of blood T cell repertoires in COVID-19. Study background: Sample material is recorded as cDNA or gDNA derived from T cells, B-cell-depleted T cells, or PBMCs.

Sample: peripheral blood. The chain couples TRBV11-1 to TRBJ2-2, with a weak D call TRBD1 (6 bases). This clonotype was obtained from a man between 70 and 80 years old with acute or convalescent COVID-19. The CDR3 sequence is CASSLGQGTTGELFF. The DNA of the CDR3 is TGTGCCAGCAGCTTAGGGCAGGGGACCACCGGGGAGCTGTTTTTT.